This T cell receptor beta chain derives from a study of blood T cell repertoires in COVID-19. Study summary: Samples of COVID-19 (acute and convalescent) were obtained from the United States, Italy and Spain.

The authors' processing: Nucleated cell number was recorded as an estimate derived from reference gene primer amplification. Profiling relied on immunoSEQ multiplex PCR, and the TCRdb table lists in-frame clones only, not all of them. That table furnishes V, J and clone size, whereas the DNA furnished D and trimming. Among roughly 230,000 clones listed, nearly 90% were seen once. Germline assignment: CDR1 LGHDT and CDR2 YNNKEL (reference sequence). V gave up 5 bases and J gave up 3 bases, with 6 bases separating them. This CDR3 has 12 residues. Specimen: peripheral blood. This TCR derives from a woman in her fifties or sixties with COVID-19, enrolled during active disease. The genes are TRBV3-1 (or the pseudogene TRBV3-2) and TRBJ2-3; D unresolved. The DNA for the CDR3 is TGTGCCAGCAGCTTTATTACAGATACGCAGTATTTT. Its translation is CASSFITDTQYF.